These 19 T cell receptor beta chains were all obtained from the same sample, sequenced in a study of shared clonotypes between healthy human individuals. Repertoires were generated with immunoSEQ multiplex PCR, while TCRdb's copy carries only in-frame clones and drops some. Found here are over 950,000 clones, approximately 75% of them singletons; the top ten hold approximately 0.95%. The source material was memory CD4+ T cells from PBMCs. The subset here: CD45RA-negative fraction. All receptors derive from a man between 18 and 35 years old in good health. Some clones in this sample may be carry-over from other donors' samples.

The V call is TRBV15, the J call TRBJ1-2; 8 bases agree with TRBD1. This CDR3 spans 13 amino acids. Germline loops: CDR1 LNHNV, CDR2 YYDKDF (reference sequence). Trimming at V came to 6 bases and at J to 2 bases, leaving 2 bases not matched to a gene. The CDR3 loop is CATRRTGNYGYTF. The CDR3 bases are TGTGCCACCAGGAGGACAGGGAACTATGGCTACACCTTC.

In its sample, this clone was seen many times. CDR3 residues: CASSGRTGRTGELFF. For the CDR3, the DNA is TGTGCCAGCAGCGGACGGACAGGGAGAACCGGGGAGCTGTTTTTT. The V and J genes are TRBV5-8 and TRBJ2-2; 8 bases map to TRBD1. With V trimmed by 4 bases and J by 5 bases, 7 bases remained unmatched. The CDR3 is made up of 15 amino acids. Germline V gives CDR1 SGHTS, CDR2 YDEGEE.

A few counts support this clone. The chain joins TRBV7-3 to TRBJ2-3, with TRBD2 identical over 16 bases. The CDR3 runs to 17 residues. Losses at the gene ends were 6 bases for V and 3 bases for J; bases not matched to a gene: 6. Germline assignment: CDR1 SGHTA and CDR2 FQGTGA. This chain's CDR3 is CASRLGLAGGSTDTQYF. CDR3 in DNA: TGTGCCAGCAGACTGGGACTAGCGGGAGGGTCTACAGATACGCAGTATTTT.

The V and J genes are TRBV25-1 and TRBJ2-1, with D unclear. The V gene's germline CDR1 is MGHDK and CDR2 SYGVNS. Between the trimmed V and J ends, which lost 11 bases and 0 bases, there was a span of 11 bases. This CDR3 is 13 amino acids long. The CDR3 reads CARELASYNEQFF. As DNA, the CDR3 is TGTGCCCGCGAGTTGGCCTCCTACAATGAGCAGTTCTTC.

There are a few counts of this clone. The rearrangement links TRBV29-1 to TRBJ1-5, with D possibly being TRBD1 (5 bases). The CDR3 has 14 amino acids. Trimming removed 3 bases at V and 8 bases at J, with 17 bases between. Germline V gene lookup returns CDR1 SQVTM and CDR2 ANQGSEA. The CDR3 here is CSVDVGGAGEPQHF. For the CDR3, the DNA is TGCAGCGTTGACGTCGGCGGGGCCGGAGAGCCCCAGCATTTT.

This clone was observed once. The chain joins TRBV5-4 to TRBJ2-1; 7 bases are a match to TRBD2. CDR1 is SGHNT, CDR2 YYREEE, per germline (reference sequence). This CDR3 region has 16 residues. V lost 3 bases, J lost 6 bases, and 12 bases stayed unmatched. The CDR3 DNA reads TGTGCCAGCAGCTACGCCGCGGGAGCCGACGGCAATGAGCAGTTCTTC. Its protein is CASSYAAGADGNEQFF. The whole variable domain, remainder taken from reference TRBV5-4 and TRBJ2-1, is ETGVTQSPTHLIKTRGQQVTLRCSSQSGHNTVSWYQQALGQGPQFIFQYYREEENGRGNFPPRFSGLQFPNYSSELNVNALELDDSALYLCASSYAAGADGNEQFFGPGTRLTVL.

The CDR3 nucleotides read TGTGCCAGCAGCTTGGTGGGGCTAACTCTAGCCAAAAACATTCAGTACTTC. Protein: CASSLVGLTLAKNIQYF. V gene TRBV5-5 combines with J gene TRBJ2-4; TRBD1 might be the D (5 bases). The germline gives CDR1 SGHKS, CDR2 YYEKEE (reference sequence). This CDR3 region has 17 residues. Trimming removed 0 bases from V and 0 bases from J, with 13 bases in between.

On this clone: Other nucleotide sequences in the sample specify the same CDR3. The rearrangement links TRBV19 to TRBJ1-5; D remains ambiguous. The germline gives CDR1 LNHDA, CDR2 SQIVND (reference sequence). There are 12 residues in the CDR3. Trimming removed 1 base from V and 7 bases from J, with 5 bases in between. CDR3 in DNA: TGTGCCAGTAGTATAGGTGCCCAGCCCCAGCATTTT. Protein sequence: CASSIGAQPQHF.

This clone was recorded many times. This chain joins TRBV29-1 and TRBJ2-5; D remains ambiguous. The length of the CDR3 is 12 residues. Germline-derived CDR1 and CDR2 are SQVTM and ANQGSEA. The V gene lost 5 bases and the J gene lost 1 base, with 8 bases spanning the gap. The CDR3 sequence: CSVSLIQETQYF. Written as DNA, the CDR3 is TGCAGCGTTTCATTAATCCAAGAGACCCAGTACTTC.

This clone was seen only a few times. As DNA, the CDR3 is TGTGCCAGCAGCTTAGACAGGAACTACGAGCAGTACTTC. It is translated as CASSLDRNYEQYF. This chain uses TRBV13 with TRBJ2-7; perhaps TRBD1 as D (5 bases). The germline gives CDR1 PRHDT, CDR2 FYEKMQ (reference sequence). Trimming stripped 1 base from V and 3 bases from J, with 7 bases between. The CDR3 spans 13 residues.

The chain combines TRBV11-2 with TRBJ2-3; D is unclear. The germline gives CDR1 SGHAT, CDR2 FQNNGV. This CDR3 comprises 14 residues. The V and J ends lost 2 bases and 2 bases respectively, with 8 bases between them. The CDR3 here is CASSLFRLTDTQYF. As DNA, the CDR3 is TGTGCCAGCAGCTTATTCAGACTCACAGATACGCAGTATTTT. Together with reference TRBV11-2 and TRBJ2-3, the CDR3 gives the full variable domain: EAGVAQSPRYKIIEKRQSVAFWCNPISGHATLYWYQQILGQGPKLLIQFQNNGVVDDSQLPKDRFSAERLKGVDSTLKIQPAKLEDSAVYLCASSLFRLTDTQYFGPGTRLTVL.

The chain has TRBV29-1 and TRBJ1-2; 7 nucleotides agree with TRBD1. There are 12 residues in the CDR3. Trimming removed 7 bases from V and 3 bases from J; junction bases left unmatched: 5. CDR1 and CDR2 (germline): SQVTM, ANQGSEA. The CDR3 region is CSGADRDYGYTF. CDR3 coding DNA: TGCAGCGGGGCTGACAGGGACTATGGCTACACCTTC. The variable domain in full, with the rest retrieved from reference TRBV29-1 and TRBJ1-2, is SAVISQKPSRDICQRGTSLTIQCQVDSQVTMMFWYRQQPGQSLTLIATANQGSEATYESGFVIDKFPISRPNLTFSTLTVSNMSPEDSSIYLCSGADRDYGYTFGSGTRLTVV.

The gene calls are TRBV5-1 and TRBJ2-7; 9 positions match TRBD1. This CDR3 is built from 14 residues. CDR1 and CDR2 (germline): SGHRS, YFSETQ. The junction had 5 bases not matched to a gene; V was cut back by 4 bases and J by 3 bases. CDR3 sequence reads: CASSERTGDYEQYF. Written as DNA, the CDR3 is TGCGCCAGCAGCGAAAGGACAGGGGACTACGAGCAGTACTTC.

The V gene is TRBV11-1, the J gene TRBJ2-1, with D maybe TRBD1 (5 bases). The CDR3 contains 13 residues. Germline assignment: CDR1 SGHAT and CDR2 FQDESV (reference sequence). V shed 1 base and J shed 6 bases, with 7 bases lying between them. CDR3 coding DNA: TGTGCCAGCAGCTTAGGACAGTCCAATGAGCAGTTCTTC. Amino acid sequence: CASSLGQSNEQFF.

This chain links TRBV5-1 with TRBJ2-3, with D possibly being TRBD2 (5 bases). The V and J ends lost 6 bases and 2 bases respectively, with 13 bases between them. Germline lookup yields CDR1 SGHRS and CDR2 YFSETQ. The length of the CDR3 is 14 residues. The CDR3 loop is CASTWTGYTDTQYF. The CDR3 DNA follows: TGCGCCAGCACATGGACTGGATACACAGATACGCAGTATTTT.

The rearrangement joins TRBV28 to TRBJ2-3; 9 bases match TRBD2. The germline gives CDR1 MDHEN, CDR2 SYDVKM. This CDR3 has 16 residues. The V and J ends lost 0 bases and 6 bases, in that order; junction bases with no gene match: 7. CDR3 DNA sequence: TGTGCCAGCAGTTTATGGCTAGCGGGAAGAGGGGATACGCAGTATTTT. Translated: CASSLWLAGRGDTQYF.

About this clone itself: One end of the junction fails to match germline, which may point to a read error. The CDR3 DNA is TGTGCCACCAACAGAGCTGGGACAGAACACTACAATGAGCAGTTCTTC. Encoded protein: CATNRAGTEHYNEQFF. J is TRBJ2-1 and V is TRBV15, with 7 bases matching TRBD1. Germline CDR1 reads LNHNV; CDR2 reads YYDKDF (reference sequence). The CDR3 has 16 amino acids. Looking up the rest from reference TRBV15 and TRBJ2-1 gives the full variable domain: DAMVIQNPRYQVTQFGKPVTLSCSQTLNHNVMYWYQQKSSQAPKLLFHYYDKDFNNEADTPDNFQSRRPNTSFCFLDIRSPGLGDTAMYLCATNRAGTEHYNEQFFGPGTRLTVL.

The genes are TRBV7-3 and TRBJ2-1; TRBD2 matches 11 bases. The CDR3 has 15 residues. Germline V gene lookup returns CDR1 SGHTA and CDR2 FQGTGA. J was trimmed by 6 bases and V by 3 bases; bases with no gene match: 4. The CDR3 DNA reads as TGTGCCAGCAGCTTCCGACTAGCGGGAACCAATGAGCAGTTCTTC. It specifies CASSFRLAGTNEQFF.

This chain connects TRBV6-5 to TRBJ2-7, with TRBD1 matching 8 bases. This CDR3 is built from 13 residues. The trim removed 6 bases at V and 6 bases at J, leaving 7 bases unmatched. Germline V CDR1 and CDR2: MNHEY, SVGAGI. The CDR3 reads CASSFWTGSEQYF. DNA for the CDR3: TGTGCCAGCAGCTTCTGGACAGGGAGCGAGCAGTACTTC.